The present T cell receptor (beta chain) was sequenced within a study of T cells after yellow fever vaccination. The wider study: Where fractions had low cell numbers, libraries were prepared from them with the SMART-Seq v4 Ultra Low Input RNA kit. Study findings and constraints: The study found a weaker secondary response that peaked faster, day 5 versus 15. Boosting was followed by the reappearance of most primary-vaccination clones (around 96% CD4, about 88% CD8).

This clonotype showed up many times. Antigen specificity is unknown. CDR1 DFQATT and CDR2 SNEGSKA come from the germline V gene (reference sequence). Trimming stripped 3 bases from V and 5 bases from J, with 14 bases between. The CDR3 runs to 13 residues. In TCRdb, the 5' RACE reads were re-called with MiXCR into one record per CDR3 protein. The sample yields about 150,000 distinct CDR3 sequences, under 8% seen once. This clonotype originated in a man under 40 who received the YFV17D yellow fever vaccine. Sequencing was performed on CD4+ T cells sorted from PBMCs, taken 10 days after the yellow fever booster vaccination. The chain combines TRBV20-1 with TRBJ2-7, with a weak D call TRBD1 (6 bases). The CDR3 loop reads CSASDGTTHEQYF. The CDR3 DNA is TGCAGTGCTAGTGACGGGACAACCCACGAGCAGTACTTC.